A selection of T cell receptor beta chains follows, all from one sample in a study of cytomegalovirus exposure and HLA in healthy donors. Sequenced by immunoSEQ multiplex PCR; TCRdb stores in-frame clones only, minus some. The table has 150,000 to 200,000 clones, 85% to 90% seen once. The sequenced sample consisted of PBMCs. These receptors were collected from a woman aged 18-29 years in good health and CMV-seronegative. The CDR3 runs from the conserved cysteine through the conserved F or W. Fields, in order: V gene, J gene, D gene, clone size, CDR3 DNA, CDR3 protein. A D gene is named only where the DNA matches it firmly. Some rows mark clone size as missing; the rest say once, few, many or name a class of expanded clone.

V: TRBV2; J: TRBJ2-7; D: TRBD2; size: -; DNA: TGTGCCAGCAGCCCGACTAGCGGGGTCTCCTACGAGCAGTACTTC; CDR3: CASSPTSGVSYEQYF
V: TRBV30; J: TRBJ2-1; D: TRBD2; size: -; DNA: TGTGCCTGGAGTGTATGGGCGGGGGGGGGTAATGAGCAGTTCTTC; CDR3: CAWSVWAGGGNEQFF
V: TRBV5-1; J: TRBJ2-1; D: TRBD2; size: -; DNA: TGCGCCAGCAGCTTTCAAGCGGGGGCCCCCACCAATGAGCAGTTCTTC; CDR3: CASSFQAGAPTNEQFF
V: TRBV6-1; J: TRBJ1-5; D: TRBD1; size: once; DNA: TGTGCCAGCAGTCCCCTGGACAGGGTGAGCCAGCCCCAGCATTTT; CDR3: CASSPLDRVSQPQHF
V: TRBV4-2; J: TRBJ2-1; D: -; size: -; DNA: TGTGCCAGCAGCCAAAGGTCAGGGGGAGGCAATGAGCAGTTCTTC; CDR3: CASSQRSGGGNEQFF
V: TRBV2; J: TRBJ1-2; D: TRBD1; size: -; DNA: TGTGCCAGCAGCGAGGGACAGTTATCCTATGGCTACACCTTC; CDR3: CASSEGQLSYGYTF
V: TRBV5-4; J: TRBJ1-5; D: -; size: -; DNA: TGTGCCAGCAGCCCCCGTCCCGGGGGCAATCAGCCCCAGCATTTT; CDR3: CASSPRPGGNQPQHF
V: TRBV6-5; J: TRBJ2-7; D: -; size: -; DNA: TGTGCCAGCATTTCTCTTGTTACCTACGAGCAGTACTTC; CDR3: CASISLVTYEQYF
V: TRBV25-1; J: TRBJ1-5; D: TRBD1; size: -; DNA: TGTGCCAGCAGTGCTACAGGGACAGCCCAGCATTTT; CDR3: CASSATGTAQHF
V: TRBV2; J: TRBJ1-1; D: -; size: -; DNA: TGTGCCAGCAGGCCCGGGAGTGAAGCTTTCTTT; CDR3: CASRPGSEAFF
V: TRBV29-1; J: TRBJ2-7; D: TRBD2; size: once; DNA: TGCAGCGTCCGAGGCGGGGCTAGCGGGACCTACGAGCAGTACTTC; CDR3: CSVRGGASGTYEQYF
V: TRBV6-4; J: TRBJ1-2; D: TRBD1; size: few; DNA: TGTGCCAGCAGTGTCTCCGGGGACAGTAACTATGGCTACACCTTC; CDR3: CASSVSGDSNYGYTF
V: TRBV9; J: TRBJ1-3; D: TRBD1; size: -; DNA: TGTGCCAGCAGCGTAGAACCAACCGCAGGGACAGCCGGAAACACCATATATTTT; CDR3: CASSVEPTAGTAGNTIYF
V: TRBV29-1; J: TRBJ2-5; D: TRBD1; size: -; DNA: TGCAGCGTTGACCGACAGGGGGAGACCCAGTACTTC; CDR3: CSVDRQGETQYF
V: TRBV10-3; J: TRBJ1-5; D: TRBD1; size: -; DNA: TGTGCCATCAGTGAGTCGAGGAAGGGGGCTATCAATCAGCCCCAGCATTTT; CDR3: CAISESRKGAINQPQHF
V: TRBV5-1; J: TRBJ2-1; D: -; size: once; DNA: TGCGCCAGCGGTCCAGGCGGGGGCATCACCGATGAGCAGTTCTTC; CDR3: CASGPGGGITDEQFF
V: TRBV13; J: TRBJ2-3; D: -; size: -; DNA: TGTGCCAGCAGCTTAGGCCCGGGCAGGGGAGTTAGAACAGATACGCAGTATTTT; CDR3: CASSLGPGRGVRTDTQYF
V: TRBV28; J: TRBJ2-7; D: -; size: -; DNA: TGTGCCAGTCACCACAGTAACTCCTACGAGCAGTACTTC; CDR3: CASHHSNSYEQYF
V: TRBV6-1; J: TRBJ2-3; D: TRBD2; size: -; DNA: TGTGCCAGCAGTGGACTAGCGGGGCGCAGCACAGATACGCAGTATTTT; CDR3: CASSGLAGRSTDTQYF
V: TRBV5-1; J: TRBJ2-3; D: TRBD2; size: -; DNA: TGCGCCAGCAGCTCCGGGACTAGCGGAGGCACAGATACGCAGTATTTT; CDR3: CASSSGTSGGTDTQYF
V: TRBV29-1; J: TRBJ2-7; D: TRBD1; size: -; DNA: TGCAGCGTTCAAACCCGACAGGGCATCTACGAGCAGTACTTC; CDR3: CSVQTRQGIYEQYF
V: TRBV2; J: TRBJ2-3; D: TRBD2; size: -; DNA: TGTGCTCCCAGTACTAGCGGGAGCACAGATACGCAGTATTTT; CDR3: CAPSTSGSTDTQYF
V: TRBV14; J: TRBJ2-1; D: -; size: -; DNA: TGTGCCAGCAGCCAAGATCAGGGGCCCAATGAGCAGTTCTTC; CDR3: CASSQDQGPNEQFF
V: TRBV7-2; J: TRBJ2-1; D: TRBD2; size: -; DNA: TGTGCCAGCAGCCGACCGGGACTAGCGGGGTCACACTCCTACAATGAGCAGTTCTTC; CDR3: CASSRPGLAGSHSYNEQFF
V: TRBV11-1; J: TRBJ1-2; D: TRBD1; size: few; DNA: TGTGCCAGCAGCTTAGGACAGGGGGCGAGTGGCTACACCTTC; CDR3: CASSLGQGASGYTF
V: TRBV25-1; J: TRBJ2-5; D: TRBD2; size: -; DNA: TGTGCCAGCAGCCTATCTAGCGGGCTGCGCCAGACCCAGTACTTC; CDR3: CASSLSSGLRQTQYF
V: TRBV6-4; J: TRBJ2-6; D: -; size: -; DNA: TGTGCCAGCAGTCCCATCCACTCTGGGGCCAACGTCCTGACTTTC; CDR3: CASSPIHSGANVLTF
V: TRBV28; J: TRBJ1-4; D: TRBD1; size: -; DNA: TGTGCCAGCAGTACAGGACGGACAGGGGTCTTCTTTAATGAAAAACTGTTTTTT; CDR3: CASSTGRTGVFFNEKLFF
V: TRBV6-5; J: TRBJ1-5; D: TRBD1; size: once; DNA: TGTGCCAGCAAAGACAGGGATGGCCAGCCCCAGCATTTT; CDR3: CASKDRDGQPQHF
V: TRBV2; J: TRBJ1-4; D: -; size: few; DNA: TGTGCCAGCAGTGAATGGGCACGGGGTTCCAATGAAAAACTGTTTTTT; CDR3: CASSEWARGSNEKLFF
V: TRBV12-1; J: TRBJ1-1; D: -; size: -; DNA: TGTGCCAGCAGCCACCCTGTGGGGAGGCACACTGAAGCTTTCTTT; CDR3: CASSHPVGRHTEAFF
V: TRBV30; J: TRBJ2-3; D: -; size: -; DNA: TGTGCCGGAGGTAGGGCAGATACGCAGTATTTT; CDR3: CAGGRADTQYF
V: TRBV6-1; J: TRBJ1-2; D: -; size: -; DNA: TGTGCCATTGCACCGGGACATCCGCCCTATGGCTACACCTTC; CDR3: CAIAPGHPPYGYTF
V: TRBV9; J: TRBJ2-2; D: -; size: -; DNA: TGTGCCAGCAGCGTAGCTTCGGGGAACGGGGAGCTGTTTTTT; CDR3: CASSVASGNGELFF
V: TRBV18; J: TRBJ2-5; D: -; size: -; DNA: TGTGCCAGTTCGAGCCAAGAGACCCAGTACTTC; CDR3: CASSSQETQYF
V: TRBV7-2; J: TRBJ1-5; D: -; size: -; DNA: TGTGCCAGCAGCTTAAGCGGGTATCCGAGCAATCAGCCCCAGCATTTT; CDR3: CASSLSGYPSNQPQHF
V: TRBV5-1; J: TRBJ2-3; D: TRBD2; size: -; DNA: TGCGCCAGCAGCTTGGGGACTAGCGGAAACACAGATACGCAGTATTTT; CDR3: CASSLGTSGNTDTQYF
V: TRBV11-3; J: TRBJ1-1; D: -; size: -; DNA: TGTGCCAGCAGCACTGATGGCACTGAAGCTTTCTTT; CDR3: CASSTDGTEAFF
V: TRBV19; J: TRBJ1-2; D: -; size: -; DNA: TGTGCCAGTAGTATCTACAGGATGGCTAACTATGGCTACACCTTC; CDR3: CASSIYRMANYGYTF
V: TRBV5-6; J: TRBJ2-7; D: -; size: -; DNA: TGTGCCAGCAGCGTGACAGGATCATCCTACGAGCAGTACTTC; CDR3: CASSVTGSSYEQYF
V: TRBV29-1; J: TRBJ2-6; D: -; size: -; DNA: TGCAGCGTTTTCCTCCGGGGGGCCAACGTCCTGACTTTC; CDR3: CSVFLRGANVLTF
V: TRBV28; J: TRBJ1-2; D: TRBD1; size: -; DNA: TGTGCCAGCAGGCAATTGCCGGGACAGGGGGCGAGAGGCTACACCTTC; CDR3: CASRQLPGQGARGYTF
V: TRBV7-9; J: TRBJ1-5; D: -; size: -; DNA: TGTGCCAGCAGCGACACAGGGCTTCAGCCCCAGCATTTT; CDR3: CASSDTGLQPQHF
V: TRBV5-1; J: TRBJ1-3; D: -; size: once; DNA: TGCGCCAGCAGCTTGGGGACAGCTACGTTAAACACCATATATTTT; CDR3: CASSLGTATLNTIYF
V: TRBV5-4; J: TRBJ2-4; D: TRBD2; size: -; DNA: TGTGCCAGCAGCTTTAGCGGGGGGCCCGGCAAAAACATTCAGTACTTC; CDR3: CASSFSGGPGKNIQYF
V: TRBV7-2; J: TRBJ1-1; D: -; size: -; DNA: TGTGCCAGCAGCAGGGACACGAACACTGAAGCTTTCTTT; CDR3: CASSRDTNTEAFF
V: TRBV7-9; J: TRBJ1-2; D: -; size: -; DNA: TGTGTCAGCAGGAGAGAAGGCAGGGGAAACTATGGCTACACCTTC; CDR3: CVSRREGRGNYGYTF
V: TRBV6-1; J: TRBJ1-2; D: -; size: -; DNA: TGTGCCAGCAGTGAAGGAGCCGGGACTGTTAACTATGGCTACACCTTC; CDR3: CASSEGAGTVNYGYTF
V: TRBV6-1; J: TRBJ2-7; D: -; size: -; DNA: TGTGCCAGCAGTGGAGCGGGGCAGGGGATCTCCTACGAGCAGTACTTC; CDR3: CASSGAGQGISYEQYF